The T cell receptor beta chain described here comes from a study of T-cell reconstitution after alpha-beta-depleted transplantation in children. Concerning this clonotype: Its antigen is not identified.

Whole-study results and caveats: Reportedly, only several hundred clones from non-depleted graft cells drove alpha-beta T-cell counts at about two months. Surviving recipient cells, namely T cells and thymic progenitors, were the source of high day-60 TCRbeta diversity in some patients. It was newly produced T cells that mostly accounted for T-cell counts and diversity one year after transplant.

Germline V gene sequence: CDR1 ENHRY, CDR2 SYGVKD. V lost 7 bases and J lost 0; bases outside the gene matches: 6. The CDR3 contains 14 residues. Library preparation (for TCRbeta) was performed with unique molecular identifiers. TCRdb processed the PCR reads anew with MiXCR; each CDR3 protein has one entry. The table has some 460,000 distinct CDR3 sequences, around 16% seen once. The chain is built from TRBV10-3 and TRBJ2-7; 7 bases fit TRBD1. Source: PBMCs, mostly from graft donor cells, taken 360 days after TCRalphabeta/CD19-depleted stem cell transplant. This sequence was found in a boy in the first two years of life who had a stem cell transplant for Wiskott-Aldrich syndrome, so the T cells may come from the graft donor. The CDR3 nucleotides read TGTGCCATCAAGGGGGCACTTAGCTCCTACGAGCAGTACTTC. Amino acid sequence: CAIKGALSSYEQYF.